This T cell receptor beta chain was recovered during a study of control samples from healthy donors and cancer patients. Method: immunoSEQ multiplex PCR; TCRdb's copy keeps in-frame clones and lacks some. This table holds about 130,000 clones, 80% to 95% found once. The CDR3 consists of 13 residues. Trimming left V 6 bases short and J 4 bases short, with 10 bases between. Germline V gives CDR1 LNHDA, CDR2 SQIVND (reference sequence). The receptor was derived from an elderly man with head and neck cancer. The genes are TRBV19 and TRBJ1-3; no clear D. What was sequenced was PBMCs. This CDR3 is CASRNLRGNTIYF. The CDR3 DNA is TGTGCCAGTAGGAACCTCCGGGGAAACACCATATATTTT.